Shown below are 21 T cell receptor beta chains from a single sample sequenced in a study of T cells in localized non-small cell lung cancer. Repertoires were generated with immunoSEQ multiplex PCR, while TCRdb's copy carries only in-frame clones and drops some. This table has around 1,700 clones, around 20% appearing once. The sequences come from lung tumor tissue, collected before any cancer treatment. The receptors were sampled from a man aged 35 to 70 with stage III lung adenocarcinoma.

The CDR3 region has the DNA TGTGCCAGCTCAACGACAGGGCCCTATGGCTACACCTTC. Protein product: CASSTTGPYGYTF. The chain carries TRBV18 and TRBJ1-2; 7 nucleotides match TRBD1. The CDR3 runs to 13 residues. V shed 5 bases, J shed 4 bases, and the junction held 4 bases outside the gene matches. The germline gives CDR1 KGHSH, CDR2 LQKENI.

This chain uses TRBV27 with TRBJ2-5; weak D call: TRBD2 (5 bases). The length of the CDR3 is 16 residues. V was pared by 2 bases and J by 5 bases, with 18 bases between. Germline CDR1 and CDR2: MNHEY and SMNVEV (reference sequence). In DNA, the CDR3 is TGTGCCAGCAGTTTAAATCCAGCCTTAGCGCGCGAGACCCAGTACTTC. Protein sequence: CASSLNPALARETQYF.

A few counts support this clone. The chain links TRBV18 to TRBJ2-1, with 7 bases lining up with TRBD1. CDR3 length: 15 amino acids. Germline V gene sequence: CDR1 KGHSH, CDR2 LQKENI. The ends lost 3 bases at V and 9 bases at J; junction bases unmatched: 11. CDR3 protein: CASSPPKKGDSEQFF. The CDR3 region has the DNA TGTGCCAGCTCACCCCCCAAAAAAGGGGACAGTGAGCAGTTCTTC.

The gene calls are TRBV2 and TRBJ1-5; D gene unclear. V was cut by 7 bases and J by 2 bases, with 12 bases left in between. The CDR3 has 14 amino acids. The germline CDR1 and CDR2 sequences are SNHLY and FYNNEI. As DNA, the CDR3 is TGTGCCAGCACGGCCGGAGGCGGCAATCAGCCCCAGCATTTT. Protein: CASTAGGGNQPQHF.

The V gene is TRBV9, the J gene TRBJ2-1, with 8 positions matching TRBD2. V gave up 0 bases and J gave up 7 bases; unmatched junction bases: 9. The length of the CDR3 is 16 residues. In germline, CDR1 is SGDLS, CDR2 YYNGEE. The CDR3 is CASSVGGLVNLNEQFF. As DNA, the CDR3 is TGTGCCAGCAGCGTAGGGGGACTAGTCAATTTGAATGAGCAGTTCTTC. The full variable domain, with the rest looked up from reference TRBV9 and TRBJ2-1, is DSGVTQTPKHLITATGQRVTLRCSPRSGDLSVYWYQQSLDQGLQFLIQYYNGEERAKGNILERFSAQQFPDLHSELNLSSLELGDSALYFCASSVGGLVNLNEQFFGPGTRLTVL.

CDR3 region: CASSLGGPYNEQFF. The CDR3 bases are TGTGCCAGCAGCTTGGGGGGGCCCTACAATGAGCAGTTCTTC. This chain joins TRBV11-3 and TRBJ2-1; TRBD2 is a possible D gene (7 bases). Germline CDR1 is SGHNT and CDR2 is YENEEA. The CDR3 has 14 residues. V was clipped by 3 bases and J by 2 bases, with 8 bases between them.

This chain uses TRBV10-2 with TRBJ1-4, with a possible D match to TRBD1 (6 bases). V was trimmed by 6 bases and J by 6 bases, leaving 8 bases between them. CDR1 and CDR2 (germline): WSHSY, SAAADI. The CDR3 is made up of 12 amino acids. CDR3 in amino acids: CASRTGDEKLFF. The CDR3 DNA follows: TGCGCCAGCAGGACAGGAGATGAAAAACTGTTTTTT.

This chain joins TRBV19 and TRBJ2-1; D possibly corresponds to TRBD1 (8 bases). Looked up from germline, CDR1 is LNHDA and CDR2 is SQIVND (reference sequence). CDR3 size: 14 residues. V was trimmed by 5 bases and J by 6 bases, leaving 14 bases between them. This chain's CDR3 is CASSHRGGSNEQFF. In DNA form, the CDR3 reads TGTGCCAGTAGTCACAGGGGGGGTAGCAATGAGCAGTTCTTC. The variable domain in full, with the rest retrieved from reference TRBV19 and TRBJ2-1, is DGGITQSPKYLFRKEGQNVTLSCEQNLNHDAMYWYRQDPGQGLRLIYYSQIVNDFQKGDIAEGYSVSREKKESFPLTVTSAQKNPTAFYLCASSHRGGSNEQFFGPGTRLTVL.

Within the sample, this clone is medium-sized. The chain combines TRBV11-3 with TRBJ2-5; D may be TRBD1 or TRBD2 (5 bases each). Between the trimmed V and J ends, which lost 6 bases and 4 bases, there was a span of 18 bases. The CDR3 totals 15 residues. CDR1 is SGHNT, CDR2 YENEEA, per germline. Here the CDR3 DNA reads TGTGCCAGCAGGACGACGCAGGGAGATGGAGAGACCCAGTACTTC. It yields the protein CASRTTQGDGETQYF.

The chain couples TRBV5-1 to TRBJ2-6; D not certain. The CDR3 is made up of 15 amino acids. The V gene lost 0 bases and the J gene lost 0 bases, with 4 bases spanning the gap. Germline CDR1 and CDR2: SGHRS and YFSETQ. This chain's CDR3 is CASSLGSSGANVLTF. In DNA form, the CDR3 reads TGCGCCAGCAGCTTGGGTTCCTCTGGGGCCAACGTCCTGACTTTC.

This clone appeared a few times. The chain joins TRBV30 to TRBJ1-2; 7 bases align to TRBD1. CDR3 size: 13 residues. V was clipped by 5 bases and J by 8 bases; unmatched bases: 11. Germline CDR1 reads GTSNPN; CDR2 reads SVGIG (reference sequence). In DNA form, the CDR3 reads TGTGCCTGGGGTGGGGGACGGGACAGCGGCTACACCTTC. It codes for CAWGGGRDSGYTF.

This clone was recorded a few times. The chain employs TRBV1 and TRBJ2-7; the table's D call TRBD1 went unverified against the DNA. TRBV1 is noted as a pseudogene. This CDR3 spans 15 amino acids. CDR3 amino acids: CASSHPDRLSSEQYF. CDR3 DNA sequence: TGCGCCAGCAGCCATCCTGACAGGTTATCGAGCGAGCAGTACTTC.

This clone was observed a handful of times. J is TRBJ1-1 and V is TRBV19; no reliable D call. Trimming stripped 7 bases from V and 1 base from J, with 13 bases between. This CDR3 region has 14 residues. Germline V gene sequence: CDR1 LNHDA, CDR2 SQIVND (reference sequence). For the CDR3, the DNA is TGTGCCAGTATTCAGGAGGACCAGAACACTGAAGCTTTCTTT. This translates into CASIQEDQNTEAFF.

The chain recombines TRBV9 with TRBJ2-5; no definite D call. Germline CDR1 and CDR2: SGDLS and YYNGEE. The CDR3 is 13 residues long. V was pared by 5 bases and J by 7 bases, with 15 bases between. This CDR3 is CASRSPTTGTQYF. CDR3 DNA sequence: TGTGCCAGCAGGAGCCCGACCACCGGGACCCAGTACTTC.

This clone is categorized as medium-sized. V gene TRBV11-3 combines with J gene TRBJ2-1; D might be TRBD1 (5 bases). V shed 5 bases and J shed 9 bases, with 17 bases lying between them. Germline loops: CDR1 SGHNT, CDR2 YENEEA. This CDR3 spans 14 amino acids. This CDR3 is CASSPVPRVGEQFF. The CDR3 nucleotides are TGTGCCAGCAGCCCCGTACCCAGGGTCGGTGAGCAGTTCTTC.

This clone is judged medium-sized. The chain links TRBV11-3 to TRBJ1-5, with D hard to call. The V gene lost 5 bases and the J gene lost 5 bases, with 13 bases spanning the gap. The CDR3 spans 14 residues. Germline CDR1 SGHNT, CDR2 YENEEA. The CDR3 coding sequence is TGTGCCAGCAGCCCGGACGCTAGTGATCAGCCCCAGCATTTT. Protein sequence: CASSPDASDQPQHF.

The chain uses TRBV11-3 and TRBJ1-2; 7 positions match TRBD1. This CDR3 is built from 14 residues. V shed 7 bases and J 0 bases; nucleotides not matched to a gene: 5. Germline values: CDR1 SGHNT, CDR2 YENEEA. CDR3 coding DNA: TGTGCCAGCACCAGGGGGGCTTCTAACTATGGCTACACCTTC. It yields the protein CASTRGASNYGYTF. Filled out from reference TRBV11-3 and TRBJ1-2, the complete variable domain reads EAGVVQSPRYKIIEKKQPVAFWCNPISGHNTLYWYLQNLGQGPELLIRYENEEAVDDSQLPKDRFSAERLKGVDSTLKIQPAELGDSAVYLCASTRGASNYGYTFGSGTRLTVV.

This clone occurred a few times. At one boundary the junction diverges from the germline segment, which might be a read error. This chain joins TRBV7-7 and TRBJ2-5; 8 nucleotides line up with TRBD1. The CDR3 contains 15 residues. CDR1 is SSHAT and CDR2 is FNYEAQ in the germline V gene (reference sequence). As DNA, the CDR3 is TGTGCTAGCAGCCGAACTCGGACAGGGTCGGAGACCCAGTACTTC. This codes for CASSRTRTGSETQYF.

The chain carries TRBV11-3 and TRBJ1-3; D remains unclear. The CDR3 spans 14 residues. V shed 5 bases and J shed 6 bases, with 14 bases lying between them. The germline V gene has CDR1 SGHNT and CDR2 YENEEA. The CDR3 reads CASSTSGLPNTIYF. The CDR3 DNA reads as TGTGCCAGCAGCACCTCCGGGCTGCCAAACACCATATATTTT.

This clone was picked up a small number of times. The chain carries TRBV19 and TRBJ2-2; 9 nucleotides align to TRBD2. The CDR3 loop spans 16 amino acids. Trimming removed 5 bases from V and 4 bases from J; junction bases left unmatched: 8. Germline CDR1 reads LNHDA; CDR2 reads SQIVND (reference sequence). CDR3 sequence: CASSHGLARSTGELFF. DNA of the CDR3: TGTGCCAGTAGTCATGGACTAGCGAGGAGCACCGGGGAGCTGTTTTTT.

The V call is TRBV18, the J call TRBJ2-7; D tentatively reads TRBD1 or TRBD2 (7 bases each). The CDR3 is 16 amino acids. V gave up 1 base and J gave up 6 bases, with 19 bases separating them. Germline V CDR1 and CDR2: KGHSH, LQKENI. CDR3: CASSPRLAPGGGEQYF. The CDR3 DNA is TGTGCCAGCTCACCACGACTAGCACCAGGGGGGGGCGAGCAGTACTTC.